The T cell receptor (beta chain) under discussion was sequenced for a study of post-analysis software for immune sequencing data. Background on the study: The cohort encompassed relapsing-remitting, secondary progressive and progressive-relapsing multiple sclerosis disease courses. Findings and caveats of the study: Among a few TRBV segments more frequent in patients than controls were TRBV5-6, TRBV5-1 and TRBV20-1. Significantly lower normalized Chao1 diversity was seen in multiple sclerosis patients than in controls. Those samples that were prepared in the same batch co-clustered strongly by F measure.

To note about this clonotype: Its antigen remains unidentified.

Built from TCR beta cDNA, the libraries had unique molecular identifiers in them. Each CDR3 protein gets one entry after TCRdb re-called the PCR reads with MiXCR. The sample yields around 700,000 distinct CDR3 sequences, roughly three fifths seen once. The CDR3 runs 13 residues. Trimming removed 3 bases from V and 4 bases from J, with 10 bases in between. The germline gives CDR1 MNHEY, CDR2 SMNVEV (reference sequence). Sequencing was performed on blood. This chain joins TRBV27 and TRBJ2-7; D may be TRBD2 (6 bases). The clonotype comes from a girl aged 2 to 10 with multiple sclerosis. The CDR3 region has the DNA TGTGCCAGCAGTTTGGAGGGAGAATACGAGCAGTACTTC. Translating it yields CASSLEGEYEQYF.